This TCR beta chain emerged from a study of cytomegalovirus exposure and HLA in healthy donors. Study results and caveats: Certain sequence variants were highly shared and formed a cluster, and this cluster was likely a sequencing artifact. Clonal expansion was found to be greater in HLA-associated TCR beta chains than in equally common others in a later analysis. Later analysis associated a missense DCLRE1C variant with TCR beta V- and J-gene trimming.

This CDR3 region has 13 residues. Trimming left V 5 bases short and J 5 bases short, with 9 bases between. CDR1 SGHVS and CDR2 FQNEAQ come from the germline V gene. On this clone: Its antigen is not known.

In the PCR, 60 Vbeta and 13 Jbeta primers were used. TCRdb keeps only in-frame clones here, not all; method: immunoSEQ multiplex PCR. The sample includes more than 100,000 clones, 60% to 85% seen only once; the top ten take less than 2%. This TCR derives from a woman aged 18 to 35 in good health and CMV-seronegative. The chain carries TRBV7-8 and TRBJ2-2; perhaps TRBD2 as D (5 bases). Input material: PBMCs. CDR3 coding DNA: TGTGCCAGCAGCCTCGGGATGACCGGGGAGCTGTTTTTT. Translated, it gives CASSLGMTGELFF.